This T cell receptor (beta chain) comes out of a study of blood T cell repertoires in COVID-19. Overall study context: COVID-19 samples collected from the United States, Italy and Spain covered acute and convalescent phases.

Assay: immunoSEQ multiplex PCR; the TCRdb copy retains only in-frame clones and omits some. The table has over 150,000 clones, 76% seen once; the top ten hold 3.7%. This receptor was identified in a woman of 80 years or more with acute or convalescent COVID-19. What was sequenced was peripheral blood.

CDR3 loop: CASSSHSRGGYTF. The CDR3 region has the DNA TGTGCCAGCAGCTCACACTCCCGGGGTGGCTACACCTTC. The chain employs TRBV3-1 (or the pseudogene TRBV3-2) and TRBJ1-2, with D unresolved. Germline V gene lookup returns CDR1 LGHDT and CDR2 YNNKEL (reference sequence). The CDR3 consists of 13 residues. V dropped 5 bases and J dropped 7 bases, with 14 bases sitting between them.